This entry lists 24 T cell receptor beta chains sequenced from one sample in a study of T cell changes during pregnancy in multiple sclerosis. Sequencing was performed with immunoSEQ multiplex PCR; in TCRdb, only in-frame clones are kept and a portion is missing. The sample consists of around 100,000 clones, 92% of them appearing once. Here the sequenced sample was peripheral blood, taken after pregnancy. These receptors were taken from a female donor with multiple sclerosis, enrolled in a pregnancy study.

The genes are TRBV6-4 and TRBJ2-3, with TRBD2 identical over 10 bases. The V segment lost 5 bases and the J segment 2 bases; nucleotides outside the gene matches: 4. This CDR3 comprises 15 residues. CDR1 is MRHNA, CDR2 SNTAGT, per germline. The DNA of the CDR3 is TGTGCCAGCAGTTCCACTAGCGGGGCCACAGATACGCAGTATTTT. Residues: CASSSTSGATDTQYF.

The rearrangement joins TRBV27 to TRBJ1-5, with TRBD1 matching over 8 bases. The V gene end was trimmed by 6 bases and the J gene end by 1 base; junction bases not matched to a gene: 8. Per the germline V gene, CDR1 is MNHEY and CDR2 is SMNVEV (reference sequence). The CDR3 consists of 16 residues. The CDR3 protein is CASRTGADLSNQPQHF. The CDR3 DNA follows: TGTGCCAGCAGGACAGGGGCGGATCTAAGCAATCAGCCCCAGCATTTT.

This chain joins TRBV7-8 and TRBJ2-7; the match to TRBD2 covers 7 bases. The CDR3 loop spans 14 amino acids. Trimming at V came to 2 bases and at J to 0 bases, leaving 1 base not matched to a gene. From germline, CDR1 is SGHVS and CDR2 FQNEAQ. The DNA of the CDR3 is TGTGCCAGCAGCTTAACTAGCGCCTCCTACGAGCAGTACTTC. It is translated as CASSLTSASYEQYF.

The V gene is TRBV5-1, the J gene TRBJ1-2; 7 nucleotides align to TRBD1. The J segment lost 6 bases and the V segment lost 1 base, leaving 3 bases of the junction unmatched. From germline, CDR1 is SGHRS and CDR2 YFSETQ. This CDR3 has 13 residues. The CDR3 region is CASSLNRGDGYTF. CDR3 nucleotide sequence: TGCGCCAGCAGCTTGAACAGGGGAGATGGCTACACCTTC.

The V and J genes are TRBV18 and TRBJ2-7, with 8 bases lining up with TRBD2. V was pared by 2 bases and J by 0 bases, with 6 bases of the junction left unmatched. The germline gives CDR1 KGHSH, CDR2 LQKENI. This CDR3 is built from 16 residues. CDR3 in DNA: TGTGCCAGCTCACCATTTAGCGGGAAGAGCTCCTACGAGCAGTACTTC. Its protein product is CASSPFSGKSSYEQYF.

The chain's CDR3 is CASLGGFHYTF. Written as DNA, the CDR3 is TGTGCCAGCCTAGGGGGTTTCCACTACACCTTC. The V and J genes are TRBV6-1 and TRBJ1-2, with D possibly being TRBD1 (6 bases). This CDR3 is 11 amino acids long. Trimming pared 8 bases from V and 10 bases from J, leaving 14 bases between. Germline assignment: CDR1 MNHNS and CDR2 SASEGT.

The rearrangement joins TRBV19 to TRBJ1-2; D is uncertain. Germline assignment: CDR1 LNHDA and CDR2 SQIVND (reference sequence). Trimming left V 5 bases short and J 0 bases short, with 13 bases between. This CDR3 spans 15 amino acids. CDR3 residues: CASSVYNEANYGYTF. In DNA, the CDR3 is TGTGCCAGTAGTGTTTACAATGAGGCTAACTATGGCTACACCTTC.

This clone was seen a few times. The genes are TRBV5-4 and TRBJ1-6, with 7 bases fitting TRBD1. Germline CDR1 is SGHNT and CDR2 is YYREEE (reference sequence). With 3 bases clipped from V and 7 bases from J, the junction kept 7 bases outside the gene matches. This CDR3 contains 15 residues. The CDR3 reads CASSYRRDSNSPLHF. In nucleotides, the CDR3 is TGTGCCAGCAGCTATCGGAGGGACAGCAATTCACCCCTCCACTTT.

This rearrangement joins TRBV13 to TRBJ1-5; D is possibly TRBD1 (6 bases). The CDR3 is 14 amino acids. Trimming removed 0 bases from V and 9 bases from J, with 12 bases in between. The germline CDR1 and CDR2 sequences are PRHDT and FYEKMQ (reference sequence). This CDR3 is CASSLGLGAGPQHF. In nucleotides, the CDR3 is TGTGCCAGCAGCTTAGGGCTGGGGGCAGGGCCCCAGCATTTT.

The chain is built from TRBV13 and TRBJ2-1; 8 bases are shared with TRBD2. CDR1 is PRHDT, CDR2 FYEKMQ, per germline (reference sequence). The J segment lost 3 bases and the V segment lost 1 base, leaving 8 bases of the junction unmatched. The CDR3 loop spans 17 amino acids. CDR3 sequence reads: CASSLALTSGYYNEQFF. CDR3 coding DNA: TGTGCCAGCAGCTTAGCCTTAACTAGCGGCTACTACAATGAGCAGTTCTTC. Using reference TRBV13 and TRBJ2-1 for the parts outside the CDR3, the full variable domain is AAGVIQSPRHLIKEKRETATLKCYPIPRHDTVYWYQQGPGQDPQFLISFYEKMQSDKGSIPDRFSAQQFSDYHSELNMSSLELGDSALYFCASSLALTSGYYNEQFFGPGTRLTVL.

J is TRBJ1-2 and V is TRBV7-9; tentative D call: TRBD1 (6 bases). The CDR3 runs 13 residues. Germline CDR1 is SEHNR and CDR2 is FQNEAQ (reference sequence). Trimming took 6 bases from V and 7 from J, leaving 15 bases between them. The CDR3 DNA follows: TGTGCCAGCAGATCCGGACAGCTAAGTGGCTACACCTTC. Residues: CASRSGQLSGYTF.

This chain joins TRBV5-1 and TRBJ2-7, with 7 bases fitting TRBD2. Germline V gives CDR1 SGHRS, CDR2 YFSETQ. V dropped 4 bases and J dropped 1; count of bases not matched to a gene: 11. The CDR3 is made up of 16 amino acids. CDR3 region: CASSPNKAGKSYEQYF. CDR3 coding DNA: TGCGCCAGCAGCCCAAATAAAGCGGGAAAGTCCTACGAGCAGTACTTC.

The CDR3 reads CASSGQGGNEKLFF. The CDR3 nucleotides are TGTGCCAGCAGCGGACAGGGGGGGAATGAAAAACTGTTTTTT. This chain joins TRBV6-5 and TRBJ1-4, with 10 bases matching TRBD1. The CDR3 totals 14 residues. Trimming took 6 bases from V and 5 from J; bases not matched to a gene: 3. Germline CDR1 is MNHEY and CDR2 is SVGAGI.

The V call is TRBV4-3, the J call TRBJ2-2, with TRBD2 matching 8 bases. CDR3 length equals 17 residues. J was trimmed by 4 bases and V by 1 base; bases with no gene match: 8. Germline CDR1 and CDR2: LGHNA and YSLEER. The CDR3 loop is CASSQVVGGASTGELFF. CDR3 coding DNA: TGCGCCAGCAGCCAAGTTGTCGGGGGGGCGAGCACCGGGGAGCTGTTTTTT.

V and J are TRBV7-2 and TRBJ1-6, with D perhaps TRBD1 (6 bases). The CDR3 covers 15 residues. V was clipped by 0 bases and J by 5 bases, with 8 bases between them. Germline assignment: CDR1 SGHTA and CDR2 FQGNSA. CDR3 in amino acids: CASSLAAGDNSPLHF. The CDR3 nucleotides are TGTGCCAGCAGCTTAGCGGCAGGGGATAATTCACCCCTCCACTTT.

This clone was seen once. V gene TRBV5-1 combines with J gene TRBJ2-7; 12 nucleotides align to TRBD2. Germline-derived CDR1 and CDR2 are SGHRS and YFSETQ. The CDR3 has 15 residues. Trimming removed 3 bases from V and 3 bases from J; junction bases left unmatched: 4. The CDR3 DNA sequence: TGCGCCAGCAGCTCTAGCGGGAGGGCCCTCTACGAGCAGTACTTC. Translated, it gives CASSSSGRALYEQYF.

The rearrangement links TRBV9 to TRBJ2-1, with TRBD2 identical over 11 bases. V dropped 4 bases and J dropped 8; count of bases not matched to a gene: 8. Germline V gene data show CDR1 as SGDLS and CDR2 as YYNGEE. The CDR3 consists of 15 residues. The CDR3 protein is CASSPYSGGADEQFF. CDR3 coding DNA: TGTGCCAGCAGCCCCTATAGCGGGGGGGCCGATGAGCAGTTCTTC.

The chain couples TRBV10-3 to TRBJ2-2; 8 nucleotides agree with TRBD2. In germline, CDR1 is ENHRY, CDR2 SYGVKD. The CDR3 loop spans 17 amino acids. The V gene end was trimmed by 4 bases and the J gene end by 1 base; junction bases not matched to a gene: 8. CDR3: CAISGVLAGGNTGELFF. The CDR3 nucleotides are TGTGCCATCAGTGGGGTGTTGGCGGGAGGGAACACCGGGGAGCTGTTTTTT.

The chain couples TRBV4-2 to TRBJ1-1; TRBD1 is a possible D gene (5 bases). This CDR3 is 16 amino acids long. The V end was cut by 0 bases, the J end by 3 bases, with 14 bases between. Germline V gene lookup returns CDR1 LGHNA and CDR2 YNFKEQ. As DNA, the CDR3 is TGTGCCAGCAGCCAAGATATAAGGGGCGGCGACACTGAAGCTTTCTTT. Translating gives CASSQDIRGGDTEAFF.

The chain uses TRBV6-1 and TRBJ1-1, with a tentative D call TRBD1 (6 bases). This CDR3 spans 14 amino acids. Germline CDR1 MNHNS, CDR2 SASEGT. V dropped 4 bases and J dropped 4 bases, with 13 bases sitting between them. The CDR3 DNA is TGTGCCAGCAGTGCCTTGACAGGCCCCACTGAAGCTTTCTTT. Translated: CASSALTGPTEAFF.

The chain joins TRBV19 to TRBJ2-3; TRBD1 agrees at 9 bases. V lost 5 bases, J lost 0 bases, and 6 bases stayed unmatched. The CDR3 runs 16 residues. Germline V gene lookup returns CDR1 LNHDA and CDR2 SQIVND (reference sequence). CDR3 sequence (DNA): TGTGCCAGTAGTCCTGGGACAGGGACAAGCACAGATACGCAGTATTTT. Amino acids: CASSPGTGTSTDTQYF.

This sequence joins TRBV7-2 and TRBJ1-1; D not certain. The CDR3 is 14 residues long. With 5 bases removed from V and 1 base from J, the gap between germline ends came to 11 bases. Germline CDR1 SGHTA, CDR2 FQGNSA. CDR3 DNA sequence: TGTGCCAGCAGCCCAGTTTTTACGAACACTGAAGCTTTCTTT. Amino acid sequence: CASSPVFTNTEAFF.

V gene TRBV13 combines with J gene TRBJ2-3; 8 bases align to TRBD2. This CDR3 region has 16 residues. V shed 5 bases, J shed 2 bases, and the junction held 9 bases outside the gene matches. Germline CDR1 PRHDT, CDR2 FYEKMQ (reference sequence). CDR3 bases: TGTGCCAGCAGCCCGAAATTAGCGGGGAACACAGATACGCAGTATTTT. It encodes CASSPKLAGNTDTQYF.

The V call is TRBV2, the J call TRBJ2-1, with a weak D call TRBD2 (5 bases). Germline V gene lookup returns CDR1 SNHLY and CDR2 FYNNEI. The V and J ends lost 6 bases and 4 bases respectively, with 10 bases between them. CDR3 length: 13 amino acids. The chain's CDR3 is CASSGLEYNEQFF. The DNA of the CDR3 is TGTGCCAGCAGCGGACTTGAATACAATGAGCAGTTCTTC.